This T cell receptor beta chain was sequenced in a study of control samples from healthy donors and cancer patients. The CDR3 loop spans 16 amino acids. V was clipped by 0 bases and J by 4 bases; unmatched bases: 7. The germline CDR1 and CDR2 sequences are LGHDT and YNNKEL (reference sequence). This clone was seen only once. Only in-frame clones appear in the TCRdb table, and some are missing; sequencing was by immunoSEQ multiplex PCR. The table includes around 80,000 clones, roughly 88% detected once. The chain joins TRBV3-1 (or the pseudogene TRBV3-2) to TRBJ2-3, with 7 bases aligning to TRBD2. The sequence was collected from a woman aged 45 to 65 in good health. The sample consisted of blood. For the CDR3, the DNA is TGTGCCAGCAGCCAAGATAAAAGCGGGATTTCAGATACGCAGTATTTT. It codes for CASSQDKSGISDTQYF.